This is a list of T cell receptor beta chains from one sample in a study of T-cell memory formation after mild COVID-19. In TCRdb, the 5' RACE reads were re-called with MiXCR into one record per CDR3 protein. Of roughly 450,000 distinct CDR3 sequences listed, 18% are singletons. The source material was PBMCs or a T cell subset sorted from them (not recorded which). The receptors shown here come from an adult woman who had mild COVID-19 (a few samples of this study predate the infection). Cell type and time point are not known. CDR3s include the opening cysteine and the closing phenylalanine or tryptophan. The size field is filled for only some rows; it gives once, few, many or a size class.

TRBV7-2	few	TRBJ2-7	CASSLEQGNEQYF
TRBV7-7	NA	TRBJ2-1	CASSRGLAGGGNEQFF
TRBV20-1	few	TRBJ2-3	CSARSRTLTDTQYF
TRBV12-3/TRBV12-4	NA	TRBJ1-2	CASSTWDTRDYGYTF
TRBV9	NA	TRBJ2-5	CASSVGRGLARGTQYF
TRBV5-1	NA	TRBJ1-1	CASRVQHMNTEAFF
TRBV5-1	many	TRBJ2-7	CASTTGQTGNEQYF
TRBV29-1	NA	TRBJ2-1	CSAWTTYNEQFF
TRBV20-1	NA	TRBJ2-5	CSARDLAGGPRETQYF
TRBV5-1	many	TRBJ1-1	CASSTLPGRNTEAFF
TRBV12-3/TRBV12-4	few	TRBJ2-3	CASALGVGRAADTQYF
TRBV4-1	few	TRBJ2-5	CASSQGLAEETQYF
TRBV11-2	NA	TRBJ2-7	CASSNIGSYEQYF
TRBV19	NA	TRBJ1-1	CASSKGHLNTEAFF
TRBV27	few	TRBJ1-3	CASSLEGASGNTIYF
TRBV20-1	few	TRBJ2-5	CSATRGQETQYF
TRBV5-1	NA	TRBJ1-6	CASSLEGPGRSPLHF
TRBV29-1	many	TRBJ2-3	CSVEKGAGATDTQYF
TRBV7-9	NA	TRBJ2-2	CASSLLYAAGELFF
TRBV29-1	few	TRBJ2-2	CSAATAGLLAGELFF
TRBV18	NA	TRBJ1-3	CASSPPVNSGNTIYF
TRBV4-3	many	TRBJ2-1	CASSRTGLAAEQFF
TRBV7-9	NA	TRBJ2-7	CASSLGPGGPHEQYF
TRBV15	once	TRBJ2-1	CATSRRRDRDNEQFF
TRBV6-7	NA	TRBJ1-3	CASRKGSGNTIYF
TRBV4-1	NA	TRBJ2-5	CASSRQVGWQETQYF
TRBV11-3	few	TRBJ1-4	CASSSSWGSDEKLFF
TRBV7-3	few	TRBJ2-3	CASSSPPGGVDTQYF
TRBV7-2	few	TRBJ2-7	CASTPAQGSYEQYF
TRBV6-2/TRBV6-3	NA	TRBJ2-7	CASSEMGYEQYF
TRBV12-5	NA	TRBJ2-1	CASGLVPGLAGGNEQFF
TRBV9	NA	TRBJ2-7	CASSVGGLSYEQYF
TRBV7-7	NA	TRBJ1-4	CASSPGTGTLEKLFF
TRBV29-1	few	TRBJ1-6	CSARTEINSPLHF
TRBV29-1	NA	TRBJ2-1	CSVSRRLAGDNEQFF
TRBV21-1	NA	TRBJ2-1	CARGYRRFF